The next 9 T cell receptor beta chains were all read from a single sample in a study of blood T cell repertoires in COVID-19. Sequenced by immunoSEQ multiplex PCR; TCRdb stores in-frame clones only, minus some. Counted here are 250,000 to 300,000 clones, roughly 89% occurring once; the ten biggest clones make up under 2.5%. Specimen: peripheral blood. The origin of the receptors is a man aged 50-59 years with acute or convalescent COVID-19.

This clone has at least ten counts. This rearrangement joins TRBV10-3 to TRBJ1-2, with D hard to call. Per germline, CDR1 ENHRY and CDR2 SYGVKD. Between the trimmed V and J ends, which lost 7 bases and 8 bases, there was a span of 17 bases. This CDR3 region has 13 residues. This CDR3 reads CAINPDSLRGYTF. The CDR3 nucleotides read TGTGCCATCAACCCAGACTCATTGCGGGGCTACACCTTC.

This chain connects TRBV9 to TRBJ2-3; D not resolved. This CDR3 region has 12 residues. Deletions cut 2 bases from V and 4 bases from J, with 5 bases between. Per the germline V gene, CDR1 is SGDLS and CDR2 is YYNGEE. CDR3 residues: CASSVRADTQYF. Here the CDR3 DNA reads TGTGCCAGCAGCGTTCGCGCAGATACGCAGTATTTT.

This clone occurred once. This rearrangement joins TRBV5-8 to TRBJ1-1; no definite D call. The germline CDR1 and CDR2 sequences are SGHTS and YDEGEE. CDR3 length: 13 residues. V lost 4 bases and J 0 bases, leaving 7 bases between the germline ends. CDR3 DNA sequence: TGTGCCAGCAGCATAATAATGAACACTGAAGCTTTCTTT. This sequence encodes CASSIIMNTEAFF.

V usage is TRBV5-1 and J usage is TRBJ2-7; possible D gene TRBD2, 6 bases. The CDR3 is made up of 13 amino acids. V lost 1 base and J lost 4, with 9 bases in between. The V gene's germline CDR1 is SGHRS and CDR2 YFSETQ. The CDR3 DNA reads as TGCGCCAGCAGCTTGCGGAGGGAGTACGAGCAGTACTTC. Translated, it gives CASSLRREYEQYF.

This sequence joins TRBV3-1 (or the pseudogene TRBV3-2) and TRBJ2-7; D not certain. This CDR3 is built from 13 residues. The V end was cut by 0 bases, the J end by 5 bases, with 8 bases between. Germline assignment: CDR1 LGHDT and CDR2 YNNKEL (reference sequence). The CDR3 DNA reads TGTGCCAGCAGCCAAGATCAGGATCACGAGCAGTACTTC. Residues: CASSQDQDHEQYF.

About this clone: The junction and the germline gene differ at one end; a read error may be behind it. This chain joins TRBV7-7 and TRBJ2-1; 12 bases fit TRBD2. The CDR3 is 15 amino acids. The V gene's germline CDR1 is SSHAT and CDR2 FNYEAQ (reference sequence). The chain's CDR3 is CASSPVETSGGRQFF. The CDR3 DNA follows: TGTGCTAGCAGCCCAGTGGAAACTAGCGGGGGGAGGCAGTTCTTC.

V and J are TRBV27 and TRBJ1-2; maybe TRBD1 (6 bases). The CDR3 is 17 residues long. Trimming removed 6 bases at V and 4 bases at J, with 24 bases between. The V gene's germline CDR1 is MNHEY and CDR2 SMNVEV (reference sequence). The DNA for the CDR3 is TGTGCCAGCAGCCGTTCGGGGGGGGCCCCGTCTTCCTATGGCTACACCTTC. It translates to CASSRSGGAPSSYGYTF.

The V call is TRBV30, the J call TRBJ2-5; weak D call: TRBD1 (5 bases). The CDR3 totals 13 residues. Trimming took 7 bases from V and 4 from J, leaving 16 bases between them. In germline, CDR1 is GTSNPN, CDR2 SVGIG (reference sequence). DNA for the CDR3: TGTGCCTTTTTGTGGCAGGGCGGAGAGACCCAGTACTTC. It codes for CAFLWQGGETQYF.

V is TRBV3-1 (or the pseudogene TRBV3-2) and J is TRBJ1-2; tentatively, D is TRBD1 (5 bases). Germline V gene data show CDR1 as LGHDT and CDR2 as YNNKEL (reference sequence). Deletions cut 4 bases from V and 4 bases from J, with 10 bases between. The CDR3 totals 13 residues. The CDR3 coding sequence is TGTGCCAGCAGCCTCCCCGGGGGCTATGGCTACACCTTC. Translated, it gives CASSLPGGYGYTF.